This is a list of T cell receptor beta chains from one sample in a study of blood T cell repertoires in COVID-19. Sequenced by immunoSEQ multiplex PCR; TCRdb stores in-frame clones only, minus some. This sample has 140,000 to 150,000 clones, with just under 80% found just once. Source material: peripheral blood. Receptor source: a woman aged 60-75 years with acute or convalescent COVID-19. The CDR3 runs from the conserved cysteine through the conserved F or W. D genes are given only for firm matches. Part of the rows lack a size; the others show once, few, many or a class for expanded clones.

j_call,d_call,v_call,clone_size,cdr3_length,cdr3_nt,cdr3_aa
TRBJ1-4,.,TRBV28,.,14,TGTGCCAGCAGTTCCAGGGGAATCAATGAAAAACTGTTTTTT,CASSSRGINEKLFF
TRBJ2-5,.,TRBV6-5,.,12,TGTGCCATTTCAGGGGTCCAAGAGACCCAGTACTTC,CAISGVQETQYF
TRBJ2-7,TRBD2,TRBV6-1,few,15,TGTGCCAGCAGTGAAGCGACTAGCGGGCTCTACGAGCAGTACTTC,CASSEATSGLYEQYF
TRBJ2-7,.,TRBV7-9,.,14,TGTGCCAGCAGCTTAGCGGGAGAGCCGGACGAGCAGTACTTC,CASSLAGEPDEQYF
TRBJ2-5,.,TRBV30,.,13,TGTGCCTGGAGTGCCAGGGGTGGGGAGACCCAGTACTTC,CAWSARGGETQYF
TRBJ2-1,TRBD2,TRBV14,.,18,TGTGCCAGCAGCCAAGGACTAGCGGGAGGGCTTAGGGACAATGAGCAGTTCTTC,CASSQGLAGGLRDNEQFF
TRBJ2-5,.,TRBV5-8,.,17,TGTGCCAGCAGCTTGTTGGGTAGGGGCCGATTTGGAGAGACCCAGTACTTC,CASSLLGRGRFGETQYF
TRBJ1-5,.,TRBV28,.,12,TGTGCCAGCAGTGGAGGTCCTCGGCCCCAGCATTTT,CASSGGPRPQHF
TRBJ2-2,.,TRBV6-1,.,15,TGTGCCAGCAGTGATGTTGGGCTGAGGGCCGGGGAGCTGTTTTTT,CASSDVGLRAGELFF
TRBJ2-3,TRBD2,TRBV4-1,.,18,TGCGCCAGCAGCCAAGAAATATTGGGACTAGCGGTTCCAGATACGCAGTATTTT,CASSQEILGLAVPDTQYF
TRBJ2-2,TRBD1,TRBV2,.,16,TGTGCCAGCAGTGAGACAGGGCGATTGAACACCGGGGAGCTGTTTTTT,CASSETGRLNTGELFF
TRBJ1-2,.,TRBV5-1,.,15,TGCGCCAGCAGCTTGGGTTTTACACTAGGCTATGGCTACACCTTC,CASSLGFTLGYGYTF
TRBJ2-7,TRBD1,TRBV4-1,.,19,TGCGCCAGCAGCCAGGCCTCCGGGACAGGGGGCCCTAACGACTACGAGCAGTACTTC,CASSQASGTGGPNDYEQYF
TRBJ2-1,.,TRBV6-2/TRBV6-3,.,14,TGTGCCAGCAGTTACGGTAGAGCCGGGATGGAGCAGTTCTTC,CASSYGRAGMEQFF